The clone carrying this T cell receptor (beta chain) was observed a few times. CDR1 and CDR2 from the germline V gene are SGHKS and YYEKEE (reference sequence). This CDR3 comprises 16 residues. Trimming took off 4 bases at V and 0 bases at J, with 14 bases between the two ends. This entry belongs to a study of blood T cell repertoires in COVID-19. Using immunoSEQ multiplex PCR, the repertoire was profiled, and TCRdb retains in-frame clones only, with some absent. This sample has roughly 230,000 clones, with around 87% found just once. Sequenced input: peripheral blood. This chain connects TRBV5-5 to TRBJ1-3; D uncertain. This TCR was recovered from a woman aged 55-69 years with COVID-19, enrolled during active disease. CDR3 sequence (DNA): TGTGCCAGCAGCCCGAGAACAGAGATCTCTGGAAACACCATATATTTT. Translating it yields CASSPRTEISGNTIYF.